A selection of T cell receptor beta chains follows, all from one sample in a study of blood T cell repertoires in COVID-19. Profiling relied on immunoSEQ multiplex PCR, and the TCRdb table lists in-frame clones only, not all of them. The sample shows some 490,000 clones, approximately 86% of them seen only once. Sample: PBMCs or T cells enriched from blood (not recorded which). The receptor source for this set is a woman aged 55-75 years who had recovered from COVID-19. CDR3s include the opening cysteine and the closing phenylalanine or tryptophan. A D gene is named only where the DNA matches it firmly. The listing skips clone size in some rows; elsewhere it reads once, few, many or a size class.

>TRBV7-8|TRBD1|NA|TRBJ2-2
CASSPRQGAAGELFF
TGTGCCAGCAGCCCGCGACAGGGGGCGGCCGGGGAGCTGTTTTTT
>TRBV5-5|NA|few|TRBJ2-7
CASSYLGHYEQYF
TGTGCCAGCAGCTACCTCGGTCACTACGAGCAGTACTTC
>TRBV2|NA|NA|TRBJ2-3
CASTPLGRITDTQYF
TGTGCCAGCACACCCTTGGGCAGAATCACAGATACGCAGTATTTT
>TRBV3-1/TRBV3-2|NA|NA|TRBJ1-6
CASSPKGGRSSPLHF
TGTGCCAGCAGCCCAAAGGGAGGGAGGTCCTCACCCCTCCACTTT
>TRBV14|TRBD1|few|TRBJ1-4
CASSRGSTGGNEKLFF
TGTGCCAGCAGTCGTGGGTCGACAGGGGGCAACGAAAAACTGTTTTTT
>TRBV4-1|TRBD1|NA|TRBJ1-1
CASSQVLSTGDRAEAFF
TGCGCCAGCAGCCAAGTTCTGTCCACAGGGGATAGGGCTGAAGCTTTCTTT
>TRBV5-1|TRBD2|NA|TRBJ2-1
CASSPRGSSYNEQFF
TGCGCCAGCAGCCCGCGGGGGAGCTCCTACAATGAGCAGTTCTTC
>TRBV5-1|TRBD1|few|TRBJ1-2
CASSARTGNYGYTF
TGCGCCAGCAGCGCTCGGACAGGGAACTATGGCTACACCTTC
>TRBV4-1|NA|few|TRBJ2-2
CASSRGGGGGPANTGELFF
TGCGCCAGCAGCCGAGGAGGAGGGGGAGGGCCTGCGAACACCGGGGAGCTGTTTTTT
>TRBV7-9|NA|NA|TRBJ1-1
CASSLGGLITEAFF
TGTGCCAGCAGCTTAGGGGGGCTGATCACTGAAGCTTTCTTT
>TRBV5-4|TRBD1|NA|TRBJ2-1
CASSAGTGGRYEQFF
TGTGCCAGCAGTGCCGGGACAGGGGGTCGGTATGAGCAGTTCTTC
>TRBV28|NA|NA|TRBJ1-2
CASRTTVIHGYTF
TGTGCCAGCAGAACGACAGTCATACATGGCTACACCTTC
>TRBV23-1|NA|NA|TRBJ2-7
CASSLRTGREFYEQYF
TGCGCCAGCAGCCTCCGCACAGGGCGCGAATTCTACGAGCAGTACTTC
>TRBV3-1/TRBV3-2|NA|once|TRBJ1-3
CASSLRGRNTIYF
TGTGCCAGCAGCCTCCGAGGGAGAAACACCATATATTTT
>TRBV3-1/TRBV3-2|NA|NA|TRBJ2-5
CASGRQLTRETQYF
TGTGCCAGCGGACGACAACTAACTAGGGAGACCCAGTACTTC
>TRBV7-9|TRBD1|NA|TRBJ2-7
CASSGDRSGEQYF
TGTGCCAGCAGCGGGGACAGGTCCGGCGAGCAGTACTTC
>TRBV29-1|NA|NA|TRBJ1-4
CSVERGSNEKLFF
TGCAGCGTTGAACGGGGTTCTAATGAAAAACTGTTTTTT
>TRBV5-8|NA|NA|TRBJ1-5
CASTTGTLSNQPQHF
TGTGCCAGCACCACCGGGACACTTAGCAATCAGCCCCAGCATTTT
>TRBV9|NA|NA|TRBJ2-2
CASSVAANTGELFF
TGTGCCAGCAGCGTGGCAGCGAACACCGGGGAGCTGTTTTTT
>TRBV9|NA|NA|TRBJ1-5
CASSANRDGNQPQHF
TGTGCCAGCAGCGCAAACAGGGATGGCAATCAGCCCCAGCATTTT
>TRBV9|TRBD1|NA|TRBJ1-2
CASSVGTGENYGYTF
TGTGCCAGCAGCGTAGGGACAGGGGAGAACTATGGCTACACCTTC
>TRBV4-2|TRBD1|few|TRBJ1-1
CASSQEGQLNTEAFF
TGTGCCAGCAGCCAAGAGGGACAGTTGAACACTGAAGCTTTCTTT
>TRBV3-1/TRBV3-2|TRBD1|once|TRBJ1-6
CASSFRDRGESPLHF
TGTGCCAGCAGCTTCCGGGACAGGGGTGAATCACCCCTCCACTTT
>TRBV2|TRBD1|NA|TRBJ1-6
CASRDRGGTYNSPLHF
TGTGCCAGCAGAGACAGGGGGGGCACCTATAATTCACCCCTCCACTTT
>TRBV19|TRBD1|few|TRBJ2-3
CASSLGGAVTQYF
TGTGCCAGTAGTTTAGGGGGCGCGGTTACGCAGTATTTT
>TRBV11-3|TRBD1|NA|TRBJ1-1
CASSLQGANTEAFF
TGTGCCAGCAGCTTGCAGGGGGCGAACACTGAAGCTTTCTTT
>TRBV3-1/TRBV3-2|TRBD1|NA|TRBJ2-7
CASSQGGPGQGYEQYF
TGTGCCAGCAGCCAAGGGGGCCCGGGACAGGGCTACGAGCAGTACTTC
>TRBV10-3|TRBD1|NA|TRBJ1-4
CAISTGQGGTNEKLFF
TGTGCCATCAGTACGGGACAGGGGGGAACTAATGAAAAACTGTTTTTT
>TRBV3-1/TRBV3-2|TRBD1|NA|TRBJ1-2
CASSHTGGVYGYTF
TGTGCCAGCAGTCACACAGGGGGCGTCTATGGCTACACCTTC
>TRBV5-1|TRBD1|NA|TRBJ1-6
CASSFLGQGSYNSPLHF
TGCGCCAGCAGCTTTCTAGGACAGGGGTCCTATAATTCACCCCTCCACTTT
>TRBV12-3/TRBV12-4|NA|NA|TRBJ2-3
CASSFYTDTQYF
TGTGCCAGCAGTTTTTACACAGATACGCAGTATTTT
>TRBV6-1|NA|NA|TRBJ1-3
CASSERTLGNTIYF
TGTGCCAGCAGTGAGAGGACACTTGGAAACACCATATATTTT
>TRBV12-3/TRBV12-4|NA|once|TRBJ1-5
CASSSGGGQPQHF
TGTGCCAGCAGTTCTGGGGGAGGGCAGCCCCAGCATTTT
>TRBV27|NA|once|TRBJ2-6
CASSLRGAGARSGANVLTF
TGTGCCAGCAGTTTACGTGGCGCAGGGGCCCGCTCTGGGGCCAACGTCCTGACTTTC
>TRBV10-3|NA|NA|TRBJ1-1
CATKGGANTEAFF
TGTGCCACCAAGGGCGGGGCGAACACTGAAGCTTTCTTT
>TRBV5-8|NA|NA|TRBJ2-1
CASSLEGTPYNEQFF
TGTGCCAGCAGCTTGGAAGGGACACCCTACAATGAGCAGTTCTTC
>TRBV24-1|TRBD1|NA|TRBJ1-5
CATSDSDRGNQPQHF
TGTGCCACCAGTGACTCTGACAGGGGCAATCAGCCCCAGCATTTT
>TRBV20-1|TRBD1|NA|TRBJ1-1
CSALTGNEAFF
TGCAGTGCTTTGACAGGGAATGAAGCTTTCTTT
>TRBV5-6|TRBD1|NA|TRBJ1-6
CASSDGDRGVSPLHF
TGTGCCAGCAGCGATGGGGACAGGGGCGTATCACCCCTCCACTTT
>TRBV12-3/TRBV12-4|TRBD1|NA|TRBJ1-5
CASSPQGGQPQHF
TGTGCCAGCAGTCCACAGGGGGGGCAGCCCCAGCATTTT
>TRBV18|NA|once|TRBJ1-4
CASSRGGREKLFF
TGTGCCAGCTCACGCGGGGGGCGCGAAAAACTGTTTTTT
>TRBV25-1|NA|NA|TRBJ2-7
CASSEGQGSSYEQYF
TGTGCCAGCAGTGAAGGTCAGGGGAGCTCCTACGAGCAGTACTTC
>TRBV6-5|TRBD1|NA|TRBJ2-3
CASHKGTGADTQYF
TGTGCCAGCCATAAGGGGACAGGGGCAGATACGCAGTATTTT
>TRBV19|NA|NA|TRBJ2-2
CASRHSDLTGELFF
TGTGCCAGTAGGCACAGTGATCTGACCGGGGAGCTGTTTTTT
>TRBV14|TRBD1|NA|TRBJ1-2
CASSQLGQGLMGYGYTF
TGTGCCAGCAGCCAGCTGGGACAGGGGCTGATGGGCTATGGCTACACCTTC
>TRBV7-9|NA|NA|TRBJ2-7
CASSSRLSYEQYF
TGTGCCAGCAGTAGCCGTCTCTCCTACGAGCAGTACTTC
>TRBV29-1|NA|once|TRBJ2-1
CSLRRGNEQFF
TGCAGCCTTAGACGGGGCAATGAGCAGTTCTTC
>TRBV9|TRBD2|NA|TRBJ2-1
CASSVAAAGGPGEQFF
TGTGCCAGCAGCGTAGCGGCGGCGGGGGGGCCGGGTGAGCAGTTCTTC
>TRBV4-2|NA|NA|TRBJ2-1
CASSLRNLPYNEQFF
TGTGCCAGCAGCCTGCGAAATTTACCCTACAATGAGCAGTTCTTC
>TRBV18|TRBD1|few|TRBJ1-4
CASSPDRGRGEKLFF
TGTGCCAGCTCACCTGACAGGGGGCGAGGTGAAAAACTGTTTTTT
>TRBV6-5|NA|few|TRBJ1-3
CASSYAGISSGNTIYF
TGTGCCAGCAGTTACGCAGGAATCTCCTCTGGAAACACCATATATTTT
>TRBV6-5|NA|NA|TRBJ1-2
CASSRWGDYGYTF
TGTGCCAGCAGCAGGTGGGGGGATTATGGCTACACCTTC
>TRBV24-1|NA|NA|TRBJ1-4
CATSEGSANEKLFF
TGTGCCACCAGTGAGGGGAGTGCTAATGAAAAACTGTTTTTT
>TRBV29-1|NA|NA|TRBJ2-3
CSVGAHTDTQYF
TGCAGCGTTGGGGCGCACACAGATACGCAGTATTTT
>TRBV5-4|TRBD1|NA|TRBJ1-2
CASSLDGTGGLYGYTF
TGTGCCAGCAGCTTAGACGGGACAGGGGGACTTTATGGCTACACCTTC
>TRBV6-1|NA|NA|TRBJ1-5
CASSEEGRLPQHF
TGTGCCAGCAGTGAGGAGGGGAGATTGCCCCAGCATTTT
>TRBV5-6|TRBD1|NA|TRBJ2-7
CASSSDRGPYEQYF
TGTGCCAGCAGCTCGGACAGGGGACCCTACGAGCAGTACTTC
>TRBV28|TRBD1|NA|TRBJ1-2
CASSSPALTGVRDGYTF
TGTGCCAGCAGTTCCCCAGCCTTGACAGGGGTTAGGGATGGCTACACCTTC
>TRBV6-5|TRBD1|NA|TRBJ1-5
CASSYSNRGQPQHF
TGTGCCAGCAGTTACTCCAACAGGGGCCAGCCCCAGCATTTT